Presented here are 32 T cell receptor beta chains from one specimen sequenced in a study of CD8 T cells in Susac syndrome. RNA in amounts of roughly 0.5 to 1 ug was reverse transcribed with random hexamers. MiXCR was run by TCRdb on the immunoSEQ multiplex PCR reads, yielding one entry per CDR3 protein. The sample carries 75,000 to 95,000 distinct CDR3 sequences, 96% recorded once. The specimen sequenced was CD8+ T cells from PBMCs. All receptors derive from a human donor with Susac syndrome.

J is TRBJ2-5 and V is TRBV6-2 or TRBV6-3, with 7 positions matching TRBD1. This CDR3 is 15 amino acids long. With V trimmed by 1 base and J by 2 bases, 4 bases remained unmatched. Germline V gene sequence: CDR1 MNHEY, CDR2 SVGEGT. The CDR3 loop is CASSYWGQIQETQYF. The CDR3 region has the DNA TGTGCCAGCAGTTACTGGGGACAGATTCAAGAGACCCAGTACTTC.

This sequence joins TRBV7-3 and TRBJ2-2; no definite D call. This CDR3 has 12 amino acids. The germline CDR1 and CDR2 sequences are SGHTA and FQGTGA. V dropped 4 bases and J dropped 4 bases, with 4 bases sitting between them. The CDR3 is CASSSSTGELFF. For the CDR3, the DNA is TGTGCCAGCAGCTCCTCCACCGGGGAGCTGTTTTTT.

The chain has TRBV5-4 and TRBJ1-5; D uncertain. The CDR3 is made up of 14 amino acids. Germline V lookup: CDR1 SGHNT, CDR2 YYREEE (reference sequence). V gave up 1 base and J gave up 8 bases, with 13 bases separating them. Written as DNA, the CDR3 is TGTGCCAGCAGCTTGCTCCGGGTTCAGGAGCCCCAGCATTTT. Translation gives CASSLLRVQEPQHF.

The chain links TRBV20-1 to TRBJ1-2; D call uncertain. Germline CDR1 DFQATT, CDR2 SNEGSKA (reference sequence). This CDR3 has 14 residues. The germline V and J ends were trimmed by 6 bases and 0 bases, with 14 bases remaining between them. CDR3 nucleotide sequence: TGCAGTGCCGTGAACAAGGCCCCTAACTATGGCTACACCTTC. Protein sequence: CSAVNKAPNYGYTF.

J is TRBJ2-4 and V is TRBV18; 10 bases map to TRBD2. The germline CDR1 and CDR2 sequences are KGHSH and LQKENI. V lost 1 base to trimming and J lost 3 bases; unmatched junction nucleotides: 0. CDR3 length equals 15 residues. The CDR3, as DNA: TGTGCCAGCTCACCACTAGCGGGGGGCAAAAACATTCAGTACTTC. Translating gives CASSPLAGGKNIQYF.

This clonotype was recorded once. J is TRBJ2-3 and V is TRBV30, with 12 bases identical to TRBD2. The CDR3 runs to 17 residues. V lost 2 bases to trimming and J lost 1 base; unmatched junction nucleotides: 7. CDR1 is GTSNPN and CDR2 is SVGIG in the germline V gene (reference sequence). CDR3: CAWSISSGGAGTDTQYF. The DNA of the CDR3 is TGTGCCTGGAGTATCTCTAGCGGGGGGGCCGGCACAGATACGCAGTATTTT.

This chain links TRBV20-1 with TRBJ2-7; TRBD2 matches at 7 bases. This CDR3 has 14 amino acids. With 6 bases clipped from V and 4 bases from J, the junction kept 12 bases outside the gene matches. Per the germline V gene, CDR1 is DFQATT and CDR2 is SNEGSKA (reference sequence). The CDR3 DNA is TGCAGTGCCACCCTATGGGGCGGGGGTTACGAGCAGTACTTC. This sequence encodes CSATLWGGGYEQYF.

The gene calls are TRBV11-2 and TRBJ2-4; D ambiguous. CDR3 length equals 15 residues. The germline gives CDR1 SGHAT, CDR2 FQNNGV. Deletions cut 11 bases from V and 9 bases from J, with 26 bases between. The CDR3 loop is CASSLSSHGAGIQYF. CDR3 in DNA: TGTGCCTCCAGCTTATCATCCCACGGCGCTGGCATTCAGTACTTC. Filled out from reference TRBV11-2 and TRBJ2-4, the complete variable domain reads EAGVAQSPRYKIIEKRQSVAFWCNPISGHATLYWYQQILGQGPKLLIQFQNNGVVDDSQLPKDRFSAERLKGVDSTLKIQPAKLEDSAVYLCASSLSSHGAGIQYFGAGTRLSVL.

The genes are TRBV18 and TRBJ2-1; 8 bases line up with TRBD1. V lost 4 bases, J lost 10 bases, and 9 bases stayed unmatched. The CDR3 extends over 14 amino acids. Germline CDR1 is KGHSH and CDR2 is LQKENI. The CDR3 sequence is CASSLGQGRGEQFF. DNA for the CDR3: TGTGCCAGCTCACTCGGACAGGGAAGAGGAGAGCAGTTCTTC.

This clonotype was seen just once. CDR3 sequence (DNA): TGTGCCAGCAGCTCATATGTGCAGGGGTCCTACGAGCAGTACTTC. Amino acids: CASSSYVQGSYEQYF. The chain recombines TRBV7-2 with TRBJ2-7; tentatively, D is TRBD1 (6 bases). Trimming cost V 4 bases and J 1 base, with 14 bases left between them. In germline, CDR1 is SGHTA, CDR2 FQGNSA. The CDR3 has 15 amino acids.

For the CDR3, the DNA is TGTGCCACCACCGGGGAGTACAATGAGCAGTTCTTC. The encoded protein is CATTGEYNEQFF. The chain employs TRBV24-1 and TRBJ2-1; D may be TRBD2 (5 bases). The V and J ends lost 8 bases and 4 bases respectively, with 8 bases between them. The V gene's germline CDR1 is KGHDR and CDR2 SFDVKD. The CDR3 runs to 12 residues.

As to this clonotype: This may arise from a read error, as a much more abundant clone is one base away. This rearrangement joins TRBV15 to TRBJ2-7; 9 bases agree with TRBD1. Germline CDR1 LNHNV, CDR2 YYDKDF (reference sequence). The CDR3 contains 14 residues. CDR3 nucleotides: TGTGCCACCAGCAAAGGGACAGGGATCTACGGGCAGTACTTC. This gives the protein CATSKGTGIYGQYF.

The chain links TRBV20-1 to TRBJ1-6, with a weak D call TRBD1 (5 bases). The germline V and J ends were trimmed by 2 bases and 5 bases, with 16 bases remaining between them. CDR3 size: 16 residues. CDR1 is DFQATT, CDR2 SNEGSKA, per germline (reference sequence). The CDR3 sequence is CSARFRDEDHNSPLHF. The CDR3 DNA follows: TGCAGTGCTAGATTTAGGGACGAGGACCATAATTCACCCCTCCACTTT.

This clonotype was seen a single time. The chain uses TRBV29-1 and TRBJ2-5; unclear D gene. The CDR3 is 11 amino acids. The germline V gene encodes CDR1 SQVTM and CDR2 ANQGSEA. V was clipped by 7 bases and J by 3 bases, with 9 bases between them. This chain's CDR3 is CSALGKETQYF. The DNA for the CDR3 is TGCAGCGCCCTGGGTAAAGAGACCCAGTACTTC. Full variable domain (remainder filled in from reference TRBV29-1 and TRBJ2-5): SAVISQKPSRDICQRGTSLTIQCQVDSQVTMMFWYRQQPGQSLTLIATANQGSEATYESGFVIDKFPISRPNLTFSTLTVSNMSPEDSSIYLCSALGKETQYFGPGTRLLVL.

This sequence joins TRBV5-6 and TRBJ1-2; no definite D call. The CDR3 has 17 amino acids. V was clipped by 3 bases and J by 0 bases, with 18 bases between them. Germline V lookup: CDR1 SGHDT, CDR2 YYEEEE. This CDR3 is CASSSRGSERTNYGYTF. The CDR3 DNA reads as TGTGCCAGCAGCTCGCGGGGTTCCGAGCGGACTAACTATGGCTACACCTTC.

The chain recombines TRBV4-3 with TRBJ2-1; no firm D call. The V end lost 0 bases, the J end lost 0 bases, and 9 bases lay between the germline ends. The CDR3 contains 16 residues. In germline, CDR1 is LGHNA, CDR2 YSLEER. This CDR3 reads CASSQDTISSYNEQFF. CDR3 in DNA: TGCGCCAGCAGCCAAGATACGATTAGCTCCTACAATGAGCAGTTCTTC.

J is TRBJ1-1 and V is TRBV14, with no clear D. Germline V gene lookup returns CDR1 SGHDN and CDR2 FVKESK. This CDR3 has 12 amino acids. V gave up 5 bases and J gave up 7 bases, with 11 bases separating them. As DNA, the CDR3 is TGTGCCAGCAGCGCCCGGCGAAGTGAAGCTTTCTTT. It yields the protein CASSARRSEAFF.

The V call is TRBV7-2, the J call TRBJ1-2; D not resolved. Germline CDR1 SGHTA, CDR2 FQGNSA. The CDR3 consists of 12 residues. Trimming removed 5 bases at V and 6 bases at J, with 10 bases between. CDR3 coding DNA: TGTGCCAGCAGCCCCAGGACTCATGGCTACACCTTC. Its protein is CASSPRTHGYTF.

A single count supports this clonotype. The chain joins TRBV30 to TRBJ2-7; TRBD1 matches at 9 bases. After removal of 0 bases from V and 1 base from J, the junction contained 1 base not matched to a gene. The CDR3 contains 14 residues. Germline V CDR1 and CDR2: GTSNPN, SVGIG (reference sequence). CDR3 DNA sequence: TGTGCCTGGAGTGTGGACAGGGGATCCTACGAGCAGTACTTC. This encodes CAWSVDRGSYEQYF.

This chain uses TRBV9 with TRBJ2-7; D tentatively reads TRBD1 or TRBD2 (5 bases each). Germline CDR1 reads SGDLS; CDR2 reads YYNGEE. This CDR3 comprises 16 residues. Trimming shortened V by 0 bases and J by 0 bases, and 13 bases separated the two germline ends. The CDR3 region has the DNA TGTGCCAGCAGCGTAGTGGGGACGGAAAGCTCCTACGAGCAGTACTTC. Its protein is CASSVVGTESSYEQYF.

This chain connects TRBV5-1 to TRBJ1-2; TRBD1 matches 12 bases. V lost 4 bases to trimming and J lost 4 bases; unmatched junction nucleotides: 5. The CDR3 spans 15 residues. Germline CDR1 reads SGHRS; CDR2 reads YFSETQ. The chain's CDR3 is CASSPGTGGTYGYTF. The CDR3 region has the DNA TGCGCCAGCAGCCCCGGGACAGGGGGCACCTATGGCTACACCTTC.

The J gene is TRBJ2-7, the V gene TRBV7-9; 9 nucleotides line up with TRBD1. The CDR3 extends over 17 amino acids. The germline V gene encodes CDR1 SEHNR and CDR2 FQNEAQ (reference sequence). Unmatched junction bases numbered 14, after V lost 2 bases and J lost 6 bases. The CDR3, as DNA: TGTGCCAGCAGCTTATTGGGTCACGGGACAGGGATTCCCGAGCAGTACTTC. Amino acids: CASSLLGHGTGIPEQYF.

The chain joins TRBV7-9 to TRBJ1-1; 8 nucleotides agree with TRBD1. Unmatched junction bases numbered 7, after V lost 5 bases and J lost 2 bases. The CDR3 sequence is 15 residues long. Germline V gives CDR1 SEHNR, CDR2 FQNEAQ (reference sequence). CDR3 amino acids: CASSGRTGLNTEAFF. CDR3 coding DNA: TGTGCCAGCAGCGGCCGGACAGGGTTAAACACTGAAGCTTTCTTT.

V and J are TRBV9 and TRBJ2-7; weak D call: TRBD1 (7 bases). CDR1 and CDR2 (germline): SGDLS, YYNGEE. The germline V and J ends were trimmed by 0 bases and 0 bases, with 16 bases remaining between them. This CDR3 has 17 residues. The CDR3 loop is CASSVGPRGTASYEQYF. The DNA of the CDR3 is TGTGCCAGCAGCGTAGGACCTCGCGGGACAGCCTCCTACGAGCAGTACTTC.

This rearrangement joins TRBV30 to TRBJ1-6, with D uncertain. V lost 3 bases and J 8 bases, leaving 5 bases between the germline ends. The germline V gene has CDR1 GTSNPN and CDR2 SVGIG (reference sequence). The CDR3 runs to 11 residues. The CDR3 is CAWRLYSPLHF. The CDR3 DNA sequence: TGTGCCTGGAGGTTATATTCACCCCTCCACTTT.

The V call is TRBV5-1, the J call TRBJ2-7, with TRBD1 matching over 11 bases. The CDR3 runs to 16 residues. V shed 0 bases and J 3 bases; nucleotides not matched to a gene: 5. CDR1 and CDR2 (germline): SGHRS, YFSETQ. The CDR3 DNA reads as TGCGCCAGCAGCTTGGCTCCGGGACAGGGGGACTACGAGCAGTACTTC. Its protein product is CASSLAPGQGDYEQYF.

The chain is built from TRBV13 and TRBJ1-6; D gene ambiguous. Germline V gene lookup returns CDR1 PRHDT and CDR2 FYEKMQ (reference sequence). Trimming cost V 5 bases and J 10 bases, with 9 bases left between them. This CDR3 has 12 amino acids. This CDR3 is CASSPAGSPLHF. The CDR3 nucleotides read TGTGCCAGCAGCCCGGCAGGATCACCCCTCCACTTT.

CDR3 coding DNA: TGTGCCAGCTCATCGGGACAAGACACTGAAGCTTTCTTT. Translated, it gives CASSSGQDTEAFF. The chain has TRBV18 and TRBJ1-1, with TRBD1 as a possible D gene (6 bases). The V and J ends lost 5 bases and 3 bases respectively, with 10 bases between them. The CDR3 length is 13 residues. The germline V gene encodes CDR1 KGHSH and CDR2 LQKENI.

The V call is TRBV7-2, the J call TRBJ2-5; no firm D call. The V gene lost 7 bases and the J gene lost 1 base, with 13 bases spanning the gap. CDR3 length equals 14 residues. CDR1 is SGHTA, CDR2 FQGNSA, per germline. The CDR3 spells CASTMGGSQETQYF. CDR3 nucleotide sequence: TGTGCCAGCACCATGGGTGGCAGCCAAGAGACCCAGTACTTC.

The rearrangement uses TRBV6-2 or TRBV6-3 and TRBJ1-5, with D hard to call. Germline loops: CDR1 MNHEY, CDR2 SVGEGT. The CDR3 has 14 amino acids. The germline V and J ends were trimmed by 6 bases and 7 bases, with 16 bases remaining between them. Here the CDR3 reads CASSTPRVGQPQHF. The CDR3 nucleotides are TGTGCCAGCAGCACCCCCCGGGTAGGGCAGCCCCAGCATTTT.

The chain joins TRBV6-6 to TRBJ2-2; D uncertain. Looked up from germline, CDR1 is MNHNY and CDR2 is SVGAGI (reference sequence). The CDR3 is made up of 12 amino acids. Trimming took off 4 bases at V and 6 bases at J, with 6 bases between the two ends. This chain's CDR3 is CASSSPPGELFF. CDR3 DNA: TGTGCCAGCAGTTCCCCCCCCGGGGAGCTGTTTTTT.

The CDR3 region is CSATEPGQGFYEQYF. CDR3 DNA sequence: TGCAGTGCTACGGAACCGGGACAGGGATTTTACGAGCAGTACTTC. The chain carries TRBV20-1 and TRBJ2-7, with 9 bases lining up with TRBD1. Looked up from germline, CDR1 is DFQATT and CDR2 is SNEGSKA (reference sequence). The CDR3 runs 15 residues. The ends lost 4 bases at V and 4 bases at J; junction bases unmatched: 11.